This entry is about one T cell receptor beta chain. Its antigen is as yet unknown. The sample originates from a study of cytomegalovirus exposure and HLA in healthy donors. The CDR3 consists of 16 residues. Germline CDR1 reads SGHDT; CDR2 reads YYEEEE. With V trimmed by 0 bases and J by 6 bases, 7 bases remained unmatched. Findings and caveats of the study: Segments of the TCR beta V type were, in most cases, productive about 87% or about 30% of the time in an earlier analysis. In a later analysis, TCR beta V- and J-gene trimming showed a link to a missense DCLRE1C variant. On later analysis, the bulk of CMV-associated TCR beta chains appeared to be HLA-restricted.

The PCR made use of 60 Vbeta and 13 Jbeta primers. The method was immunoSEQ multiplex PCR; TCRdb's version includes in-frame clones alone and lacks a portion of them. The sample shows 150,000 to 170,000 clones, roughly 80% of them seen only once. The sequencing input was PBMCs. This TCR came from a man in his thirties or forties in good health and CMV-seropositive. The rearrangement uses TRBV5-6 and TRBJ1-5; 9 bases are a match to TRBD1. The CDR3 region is CASSLAGQGLSQPQHF. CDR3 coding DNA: TGTGCCAGCAGCTTGGCGGGACAGGGTTTGAGTCAGCCCCAGCATTTT.